Listed here is a single TCR beta chain. These data come from a study of radiation and T cells in renal cell carcinoma. Produced via immunoSEQ multiplex PCR; TCRdb's table is partial and in-frame only. This table holds tens of thousands of clones, around three quarters found once. This CDR3 has 15 amino acids. The germline V gene has CDR1 SGHTA and CDR2 FQGNSA. The V and J ends lost 3 bases and 4 bases respectively, with 13 bases between them. The time point: blood 2 weeks post-SBRT. Indicated treatment: 15 Gy SBRT to primary tumor, nephrectomy 4 weeks later. The chain is built from TRBV7-2 and TRBJ1-5, with D perhaps matching TRBD1 (5 bases). Material: blood, obtained from a patient whose treatment included radiotherapy and nephrectomy. The TCR comes from a man aged 55 to 70 with renal cell carcinoma. Written as DNA, the CDR3 is TGTGCCAGCAGCTTCACTAGCGGGGGAAATCAGCCCCAGCATTTT. Translating gives CASSFTSGGNQPQHF.